The subject of this entry is one TCR beta chain. The data belong to a study of technical replicates of blood from a handful of donors. The method was immunoSEQ multiplex PCR; TCRdb's version includes in-frame clones alone and lacks a portion of them. The sample lists about 56,000 clones; 90% to 95% were seen once. The CDR3 is 14 residues long. Germline loops: CDR1 SGHRS, CDR2 YFSETQ. V lost 5 bases, J lost 0 bases, and 12 bases lay in between. Sequences were obtained from PBMCs. The V and J genes are TRBV5-1 and TRBJ2-7; perhaps TRBD2 as D (6 bases). The source is a human donor in good health. Some clones in this sample may be carry-over from other donors' samples. The CDR3 DNA reads TGCGCCAGCAGAATACAGACTAGCTCCTACGAGCAGTACTTC. Its protein is CASRIQTSSYEQYF.